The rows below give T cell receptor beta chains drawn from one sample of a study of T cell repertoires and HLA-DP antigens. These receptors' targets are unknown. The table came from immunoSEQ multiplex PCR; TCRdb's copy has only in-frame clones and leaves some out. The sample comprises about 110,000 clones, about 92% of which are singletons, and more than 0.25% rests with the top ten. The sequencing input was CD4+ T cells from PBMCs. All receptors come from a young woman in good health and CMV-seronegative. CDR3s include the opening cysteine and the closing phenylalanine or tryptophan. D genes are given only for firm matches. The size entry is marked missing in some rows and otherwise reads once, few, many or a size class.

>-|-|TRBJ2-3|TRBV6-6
TGTGCCAGCAGTTATGTTGGCCCAACTCCCACAGATACGCAGTATTTT
CASSYVGPTPTDTQYF
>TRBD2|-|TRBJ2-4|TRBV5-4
TGTGCCAGCAGCTTCGGGGGGGTTGGAAACATTCAGTACTTC
CASSFGGVGNIQYF
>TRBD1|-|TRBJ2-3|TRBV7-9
TGTGCCAGCAGCTTCGAGGGGGCGCGGACAGATACGCAGTATTTT
CASSFEGARTDTQYF
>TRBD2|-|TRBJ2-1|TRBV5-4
TGTGCCAGCAGCTCGCCGGGACTAGCTGAGAGGGAGCAGTTCTTC
CASSSPGLAEREQFF
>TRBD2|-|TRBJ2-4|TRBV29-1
TGCAGCGTTGAGGGAGGGGTCAAAAACATTCAGTACTTC
CSVEGGVKNIQYF
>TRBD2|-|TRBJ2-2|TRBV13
TGTGCCAGCAGCCCTAGCGGGAGACCCGGGGAGCTGTTTTTT
CASSPSGRPGELFF
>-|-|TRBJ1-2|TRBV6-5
TGTGCCAGCAGTTGGGCCAGCTCAGACTATGGCTACACCTTC
CASSWASSDYGYTF
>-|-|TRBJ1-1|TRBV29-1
TGCAGCGTCGCTGGTAACATGAACACTGAAGCTTTCTTT
CSVAGNMNTEAFF
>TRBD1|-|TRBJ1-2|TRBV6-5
TGTGCCAGCAGTTACTTCGGGACAGCAGGTGGCTACACCTTC
CASSYFGTAGGYTF
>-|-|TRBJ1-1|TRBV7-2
TGTGCCAGCAGCTTAAGCTGGAACACTGAAGCTTTCTTT
CASSLSWNTEAFF
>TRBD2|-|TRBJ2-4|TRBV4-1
TGCGCCAGCAGCCAACCCAAAGCGGGAGGGCCGATTCGGGTTCAGTACTTC
CASSQPKAGGPIRVQYF
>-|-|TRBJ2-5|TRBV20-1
TGCAGTGCCTTGGACTTCGAGACCCAGTACTTC
CSALDFETQYF
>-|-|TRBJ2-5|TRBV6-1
TGTGCCAGCAGTGAAATTGCCGGACGCGGGACCCAGTACTTC
CASSEIAGRGTQYF
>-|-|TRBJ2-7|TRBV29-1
TGCAGCGTCACAGGGAACTCCTACGAGCAGTACTTC
CSVTGNSYEQYF
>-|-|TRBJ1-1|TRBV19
TGTGCCAGTAGCCCCGTACTGGGGGCGAGGGCTTTCTTT
CASSPVLGARAFF
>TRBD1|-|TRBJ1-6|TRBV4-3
TGCGCCAGCAGCGGAGGAACAGGGGACGGTTCACCCCTCCACTTT
CASSGGTGDGSPLHF
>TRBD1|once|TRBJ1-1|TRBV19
TGTGCCAGTAGTATCGGGACAGAATGGGGTTCCACTGAAGCTTTCTTT
CASSIGTEWGSTEAFF
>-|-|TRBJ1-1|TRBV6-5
TGTGCCAGCAGTCGACAGGTAGGGAAGAACACTGAAGCTTTCTTT
CASSRQVGKNTEAFF
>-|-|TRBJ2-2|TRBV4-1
TGCGCCAGCAGCCTTCGGGTAGCGGTAAACACCGGGGAGCTGTTTTTT
CASSLRVAVNTGELFF
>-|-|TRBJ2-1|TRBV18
TGTGCCAGCTCACCGAGCTCCTACAATGAGCAGTTCTTC
CASSPSSYNEQFF
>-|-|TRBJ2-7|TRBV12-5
TGTGCTAGTGGGAGACAGTTCCTGGCGACCTACGAGCAGTACTTC
CASGRQFLATYEQYF
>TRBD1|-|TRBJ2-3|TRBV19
TGTGCCAGTAGTGCCACTCACAGGGGGCAGGGGACAGATACGCAGTATTTT
CASSATHRGQGTDTQYF
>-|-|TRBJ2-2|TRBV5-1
TGCGCCAGCAGCGGACAGCTAACGGACACCGGGGAGCTGTTTTTT
CASSGQLTDTGELFF
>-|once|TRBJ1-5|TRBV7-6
TGTGCCAGCAGCTTAGAAGTTTGGCAGGGCAATCAGCCCCAGCATTTT
CASSLEVWQGNQPQHF
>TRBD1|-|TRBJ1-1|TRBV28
TGTGCCAGCAGCCTGGACAGGAGTAGGAACACTGAAGCTTTCTTT
CASSLDRSRNTEAFF
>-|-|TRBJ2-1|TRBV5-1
TGCGCCAGCTGGGGACTGGGGGGTGATGAGCAGTTCTTC
CASWGLGGDEQFF